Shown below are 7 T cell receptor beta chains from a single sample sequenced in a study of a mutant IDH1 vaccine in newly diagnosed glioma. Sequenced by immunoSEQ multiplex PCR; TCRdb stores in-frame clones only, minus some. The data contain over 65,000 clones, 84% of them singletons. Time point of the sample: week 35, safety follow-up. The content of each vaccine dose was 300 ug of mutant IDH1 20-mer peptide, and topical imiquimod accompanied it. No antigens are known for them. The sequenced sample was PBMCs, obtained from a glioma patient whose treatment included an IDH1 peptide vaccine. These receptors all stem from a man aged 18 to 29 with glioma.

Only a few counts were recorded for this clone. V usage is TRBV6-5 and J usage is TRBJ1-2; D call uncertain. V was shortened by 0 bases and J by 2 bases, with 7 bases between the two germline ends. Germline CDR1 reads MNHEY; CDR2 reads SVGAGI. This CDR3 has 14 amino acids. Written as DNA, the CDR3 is TGTGCCAGCAGTTACTCACACGGGAACTATGGCTACACCTTC. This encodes CASSYSHGNYGYTF.

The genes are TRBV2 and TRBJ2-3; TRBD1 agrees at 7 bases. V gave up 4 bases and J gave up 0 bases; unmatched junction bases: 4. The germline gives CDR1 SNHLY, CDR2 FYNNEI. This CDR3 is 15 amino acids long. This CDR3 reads CASSAGTASTDTQYF. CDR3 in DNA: TGTGCCAGCAGTGCAGGGACAGCTAGCACAGATACGCAGTATTTT.

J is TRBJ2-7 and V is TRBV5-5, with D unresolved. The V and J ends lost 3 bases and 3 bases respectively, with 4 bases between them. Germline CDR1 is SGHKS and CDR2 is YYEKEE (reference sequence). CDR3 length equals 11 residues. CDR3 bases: TGTGCCAGCAGCTCCGGCTACGAGCAGTACTTC. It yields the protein CASSSGYEQYF.

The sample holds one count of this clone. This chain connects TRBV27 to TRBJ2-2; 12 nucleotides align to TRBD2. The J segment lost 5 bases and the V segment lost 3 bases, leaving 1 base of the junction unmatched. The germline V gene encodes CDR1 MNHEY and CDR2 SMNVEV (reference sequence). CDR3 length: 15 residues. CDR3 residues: CASSFGLAGTGELFF. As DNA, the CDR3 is TGTGCCAGCAGTTTCGGACTAGCGGGAACCGGGGAGCTGTTTTTT.

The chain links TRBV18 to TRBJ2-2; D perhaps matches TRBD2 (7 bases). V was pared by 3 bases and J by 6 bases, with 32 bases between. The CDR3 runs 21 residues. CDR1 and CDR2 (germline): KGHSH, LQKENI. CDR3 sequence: CASSPTRVRRGAQGKAGELFF. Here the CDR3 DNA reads TGTGCCAGCTCACCGACACGCGTTCGCCGGGGGGCGCAGGGGAAGGCCGGGGAGCTGTTTTTT.

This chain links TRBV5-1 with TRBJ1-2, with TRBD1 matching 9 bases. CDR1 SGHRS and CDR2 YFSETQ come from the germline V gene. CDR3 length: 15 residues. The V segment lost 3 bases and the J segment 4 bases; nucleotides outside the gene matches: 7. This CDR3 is CASSWSTGGSYGYTF. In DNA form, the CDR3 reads TGCGCCAGCAGCTGGTCGACAGGGGGAAGCTATGGCTACACCTTC.

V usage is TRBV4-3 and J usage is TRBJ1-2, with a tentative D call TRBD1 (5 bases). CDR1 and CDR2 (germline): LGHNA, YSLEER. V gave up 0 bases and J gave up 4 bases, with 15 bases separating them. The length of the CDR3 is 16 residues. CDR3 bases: TGCGCCAGCAGCCAAGATATCAGGGTGGAGGGCTATGGCTACACCTTC. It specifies CASSQDIRVEGYGYTF.